Reported below is one TCR beta chain. What it recognizes is unknown. The data are from a study of cytomegalovirus exposure and HLA in healthy donors. Findings of the study overall: The authors later found TCR association rates varying by HLA locus, with DRB1 most and HLA-C fewest. The authors judged a highly shared variant cluster likely a sequencing artifact. Fewer N-insertions than the roughly 670-donor mean were reportedly shown by an Asian-associated ancestry cluster in a later analysis.

PCR involved 60 Vbeta and 13 Jbeta primers. Repertoires were generated with immunoSEQ multiplex PCR, while TCRdb's copy carries only in-frame clones and drops some. The sample includes 160,000 or so clones, approximately 84% seen only once; the top ten take 1.3%. Nominally healthy donors provided the samples, though records likely missed some immune exposures. Germline V CDR1 and CDR2: SGDLS, YYNGEE. The CDR3 extends over 16 amino acids. Trimming cost V 4 bases and J 1 base; bases outside gene matches: 6. This sequence joins TRBV9 and TRBJ2-2, with 8 nucleotides matching TRBD2. Sequencing input: PBMCs. The clonotype originates from a man aged 45-65 years in good health and CMV-seropositive. This chain's CDR3 is CASSTLGGVNTGELFF. The DNA for the CDR3 is TGTGCCAGCAGCACCCTCGGGGGGGTGAACACCGGGGAGCTGTTTTTT.